This record looks at one T cell receptor beta chain sequence and its context. Its antigen is currently unknown. Original processing notes: From ImmunoSEQ came sequences covering only the junction and carrying no quality scores, so filtering differed. The assay was immunoSEQ multiplex PCR, and TCRdb's table has in-frame clones only and misses some. From that table come the V and J calls and clone size; the DNA was used to work out D and trimming. The table shows around 2,000,000 clones, with around 96% occurring only once. This CDR3 has 16 amino acids. Germline V gene data show CDR1 as SGHNT and CDR2 as YYREEE (reference sequence). V lost 0 bases, J lost 1 base, and 13 bases lay in between. As defined, naive CD8 cells were CD45RO-negative and positively selected for CCR7, with terminally differentiated effector memory CD45RA+ cells excluded. These data are taken from a study of shared clonotypes between healthy human individuals.

Whole-study findings and limits: Larger estimated richness was generally seen in naive subsets than in memory subsets. Only blood underwent sampling, and tissue repertoires likely differ.

The V and J genes are TRBV5-4 and TRBJ1-2; unclear D gene. This sequence was found in a man between 18 and 35 years old in good health. The sequencing sample was made of naive CD8+ T cells sorted from blood. CDR3 DNA: TGTGCCAGCAGCTTGGAACGGCAGACGCTTAACTATGGCTACACCTTC. As protein: CASSLERQTLNYGYTF.